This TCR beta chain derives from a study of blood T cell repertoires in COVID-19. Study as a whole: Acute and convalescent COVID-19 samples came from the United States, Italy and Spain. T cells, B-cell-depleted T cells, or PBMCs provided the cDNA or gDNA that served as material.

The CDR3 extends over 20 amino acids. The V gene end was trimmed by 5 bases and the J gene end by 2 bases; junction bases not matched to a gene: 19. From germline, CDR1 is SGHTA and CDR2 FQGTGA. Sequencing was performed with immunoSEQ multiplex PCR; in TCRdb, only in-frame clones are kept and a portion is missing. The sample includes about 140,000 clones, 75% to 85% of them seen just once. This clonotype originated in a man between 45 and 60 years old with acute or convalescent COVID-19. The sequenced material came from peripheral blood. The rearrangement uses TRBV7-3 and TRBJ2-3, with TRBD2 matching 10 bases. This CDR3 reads CASSRPGGSGGPTITDTQYF. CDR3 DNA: TGTGCCAGCAGCCGACCCGGAGGTAGCGGGGGGCCGACAATCACAGATACGCAGTATTTT.